Described below is a single T cell receptor (beta chain) sequence and its context. The target antigen is unknown. This entry is derived from a study of persistence of HIV-infected CD4 T cells. Stimulation used around 10 ug/mL lysate from CMV-infected fibroblasts. Sorted nonresponding memory CD4+ T cells were CD40L-negative, CD69-negative, CD45RO-high. Sequencing used immunoSEQ version 4 in survey mode. TCRdb's copy holds only in-frame clones and misses some; the assay was immunoSEQ multiplex PCR. Among tens of thousands of clones listed, roughly 78% were seen once. V dropped 2 bases and J dropped 3; count of bases not matched to a gene: 11. CDR3 size: 18 residues. Germline V gene sequence: CDR1 SGHTA, CDR2 FQGNSA.

This chain uses TRBV7-2 with TRBJ2-1, with 9 bases matching TRBD2. The sequence was obtained from an adult woman with HIV who was CMV-seropositive. The material was CD4+ T cells sorted from PBMCs after roughly 17-hour stimulation, obtained from a patient who received antiretroviral therapy. The CDR3 region has the DNA TGTGCCAGCAGCTTAACGGGTTCTAGCGGGGTTAACTACAATGAGCAGTTCTTC. This translates into CASSLTGSSGVNYNEQFF.